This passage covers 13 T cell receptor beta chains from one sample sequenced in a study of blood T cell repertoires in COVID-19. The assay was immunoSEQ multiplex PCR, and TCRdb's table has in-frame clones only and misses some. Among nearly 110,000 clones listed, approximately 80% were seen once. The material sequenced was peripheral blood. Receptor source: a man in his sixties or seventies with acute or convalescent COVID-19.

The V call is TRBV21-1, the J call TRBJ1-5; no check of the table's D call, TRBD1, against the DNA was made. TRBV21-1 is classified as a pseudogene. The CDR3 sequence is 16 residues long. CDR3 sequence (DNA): TGTGCCAGCAGCGCATGGACAGGGGAGGTGGATCAGCCCCAGCATTTT. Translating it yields CASSAWTGEVDQPQHF.

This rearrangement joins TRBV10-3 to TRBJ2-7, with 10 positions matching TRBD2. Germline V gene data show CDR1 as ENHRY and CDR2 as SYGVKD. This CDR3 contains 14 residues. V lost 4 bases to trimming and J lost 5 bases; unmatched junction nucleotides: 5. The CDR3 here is CAISGLAGAHEQYF. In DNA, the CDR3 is TGTGCCATCAGTGGGCTAGCGGGGGCCCACGAGCAGTACTTC.

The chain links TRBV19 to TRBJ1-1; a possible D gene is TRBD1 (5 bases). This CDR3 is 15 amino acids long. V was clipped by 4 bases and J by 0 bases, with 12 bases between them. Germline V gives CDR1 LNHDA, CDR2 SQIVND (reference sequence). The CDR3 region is CASSTWTDMNTEAFF. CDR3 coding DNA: TGTGCCAGTAGTACATGGACGGACATGAACACTGAAGCTTTCTTT.

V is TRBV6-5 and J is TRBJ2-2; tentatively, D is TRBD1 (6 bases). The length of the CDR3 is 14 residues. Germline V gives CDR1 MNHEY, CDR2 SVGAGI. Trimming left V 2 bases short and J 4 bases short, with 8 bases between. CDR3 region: CASSYTGSTGELFF. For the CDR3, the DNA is TGTGCCAGCAGTTACACAGGGTCCACCGGGGAGCTGTTTTTT.

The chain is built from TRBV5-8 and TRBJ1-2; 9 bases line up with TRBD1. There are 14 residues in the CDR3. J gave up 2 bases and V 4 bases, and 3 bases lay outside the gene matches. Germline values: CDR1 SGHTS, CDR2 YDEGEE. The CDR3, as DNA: TGTGCCAGCAGCCCGGGACAGGGCAACTATGGCTACACCTTC. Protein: CASSPGQGNYGYTF.

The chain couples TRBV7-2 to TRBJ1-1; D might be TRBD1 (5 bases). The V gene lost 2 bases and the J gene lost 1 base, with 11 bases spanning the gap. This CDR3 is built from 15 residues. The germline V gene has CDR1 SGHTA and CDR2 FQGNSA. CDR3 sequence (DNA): TGTGCCAGCAGCTTATCGGGGGGTGCGAACACTGAAGCTTTCTTT. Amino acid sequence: CASSLSGGANTEAFF.

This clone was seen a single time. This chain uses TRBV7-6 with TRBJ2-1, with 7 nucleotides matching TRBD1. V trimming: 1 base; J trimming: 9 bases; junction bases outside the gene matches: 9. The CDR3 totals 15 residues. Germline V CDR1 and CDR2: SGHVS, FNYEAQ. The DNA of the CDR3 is TGTGCCAGCAGCTTAGGGACAGGCTATTACGTTGAGCAGTTCTTC. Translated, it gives CASSLGTGYYVEQFF.

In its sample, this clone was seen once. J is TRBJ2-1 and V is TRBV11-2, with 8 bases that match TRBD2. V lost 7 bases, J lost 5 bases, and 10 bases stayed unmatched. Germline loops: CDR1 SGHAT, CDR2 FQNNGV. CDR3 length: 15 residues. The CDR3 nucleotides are TGTGCCAGCACTGCTGGACTAGCCCGTAACAATGAGCAGTTCTTC. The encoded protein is CASTAGLARNNEQFF.

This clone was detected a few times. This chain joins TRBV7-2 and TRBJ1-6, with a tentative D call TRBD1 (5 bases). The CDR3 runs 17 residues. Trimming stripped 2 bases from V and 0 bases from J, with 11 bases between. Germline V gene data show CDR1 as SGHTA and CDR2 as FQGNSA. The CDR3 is CASSLIGGSSYNSPLHF. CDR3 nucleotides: TGTGCCAGCAGCTTAATTGGGGGGAGCTCCTATAATTCACCCCTCCACTTT.

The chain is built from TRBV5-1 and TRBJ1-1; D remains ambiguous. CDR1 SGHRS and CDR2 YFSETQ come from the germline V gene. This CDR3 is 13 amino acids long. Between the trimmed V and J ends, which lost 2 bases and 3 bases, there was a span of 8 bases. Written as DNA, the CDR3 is TGCGCCAGCAGCTTTTCTGTCGACACTGAAGCTTTCTTT. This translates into CASSFSVDTEAFF.

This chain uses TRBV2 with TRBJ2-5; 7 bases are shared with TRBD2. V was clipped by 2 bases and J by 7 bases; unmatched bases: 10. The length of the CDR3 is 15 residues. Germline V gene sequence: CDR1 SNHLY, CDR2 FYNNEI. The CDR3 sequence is CASSERLAVEGTQYF. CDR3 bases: TGTGCCAGCAGTGAAAGGCTAGCGGTTGAGGGGACCCAGTACTTC.

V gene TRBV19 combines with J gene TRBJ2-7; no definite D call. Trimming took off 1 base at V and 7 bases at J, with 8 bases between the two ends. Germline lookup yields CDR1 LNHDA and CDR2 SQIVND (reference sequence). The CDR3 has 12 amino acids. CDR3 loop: CASSIGDSEQYF. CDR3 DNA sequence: TGTGCCAGTAGTATAGGCGACTCAGAGCAGTACTTC.

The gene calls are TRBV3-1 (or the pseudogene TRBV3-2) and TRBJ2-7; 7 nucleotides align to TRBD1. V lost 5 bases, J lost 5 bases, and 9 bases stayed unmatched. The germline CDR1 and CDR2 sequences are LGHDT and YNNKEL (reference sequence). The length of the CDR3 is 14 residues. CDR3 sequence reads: CASSEASTGNEQYF. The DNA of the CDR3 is TGTGCCAGCAGCGAAGCCTCGACAGGGAACGAGCAGTACTTC.